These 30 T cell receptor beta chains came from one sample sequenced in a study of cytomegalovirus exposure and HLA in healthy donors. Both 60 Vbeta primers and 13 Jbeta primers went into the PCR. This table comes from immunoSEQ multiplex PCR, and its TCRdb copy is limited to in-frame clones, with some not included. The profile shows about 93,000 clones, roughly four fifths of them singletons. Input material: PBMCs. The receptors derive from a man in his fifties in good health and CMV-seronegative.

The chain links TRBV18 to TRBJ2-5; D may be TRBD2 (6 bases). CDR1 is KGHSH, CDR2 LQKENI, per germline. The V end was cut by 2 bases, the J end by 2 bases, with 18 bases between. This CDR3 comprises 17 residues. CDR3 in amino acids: CASSPGLRGLRQETQYF. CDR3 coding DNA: TGTGCCAGCTCACCAGGTCTCCGGGGGTTGCGGCAAGAGACCCAGTACTTC.

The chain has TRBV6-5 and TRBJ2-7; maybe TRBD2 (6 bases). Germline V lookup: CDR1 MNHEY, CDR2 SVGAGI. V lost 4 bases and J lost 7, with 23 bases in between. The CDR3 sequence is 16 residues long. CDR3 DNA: TGTGCCAGCAGTTCCCCCCGGCTAGCGAGGAGAGGGGAGCAGTACTTC. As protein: CASSSPRLARRGEQYF.

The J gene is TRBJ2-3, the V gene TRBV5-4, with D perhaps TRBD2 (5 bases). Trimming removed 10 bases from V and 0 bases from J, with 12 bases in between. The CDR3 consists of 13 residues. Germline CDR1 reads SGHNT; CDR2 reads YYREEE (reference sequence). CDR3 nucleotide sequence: TGTGCCGAGTCGGACTCCAGCACAGATACGCAGTATTTT. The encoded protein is CAESDSSTDTQYF.

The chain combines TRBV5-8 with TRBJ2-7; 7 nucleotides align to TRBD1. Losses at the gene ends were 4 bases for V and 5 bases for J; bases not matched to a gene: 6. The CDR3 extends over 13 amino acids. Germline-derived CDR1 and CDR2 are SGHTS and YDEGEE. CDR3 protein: CASSVDRYDEQYF. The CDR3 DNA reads TGTGCCAGCAGCGTGGACAGGTATGACGAGCAGTACTTC.

The CDR3 is CASSATGSSGANVLTF. The CDR3, as DNA: TGTGCCAGCAGCGCCACAGGGAGTTCTGGGGCCAACGTCCTGACTTTC. The J gene is TRBJ2-6, the V gene TRBV6-6; possible D gene TRBD1, 6 bases. This CDR3 has 16 residues. In germline, CDR1 is MNHNY, CDR2 SVGAGI (reference sequence). Trimming cost V 6 bases and J 1 base, with 13 bases left between them.

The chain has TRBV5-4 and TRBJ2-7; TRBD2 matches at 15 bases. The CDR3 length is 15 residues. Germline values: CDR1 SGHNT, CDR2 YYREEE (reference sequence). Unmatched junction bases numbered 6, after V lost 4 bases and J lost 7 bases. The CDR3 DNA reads TGTGCCAGCAGCCCGGGACTAGCGGGAGGATATGAGCAGTACTTC. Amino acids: CASSPGLAGGYEQYF.

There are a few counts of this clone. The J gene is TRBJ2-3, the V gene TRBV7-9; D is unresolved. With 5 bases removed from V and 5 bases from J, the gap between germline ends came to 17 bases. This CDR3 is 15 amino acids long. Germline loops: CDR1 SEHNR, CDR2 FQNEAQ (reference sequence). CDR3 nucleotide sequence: TGTGCCAGCAGCCCCAAAGTCAGACTTCGAGATACGCAGTATTTT. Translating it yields CASSPKVRLRDTQYF.

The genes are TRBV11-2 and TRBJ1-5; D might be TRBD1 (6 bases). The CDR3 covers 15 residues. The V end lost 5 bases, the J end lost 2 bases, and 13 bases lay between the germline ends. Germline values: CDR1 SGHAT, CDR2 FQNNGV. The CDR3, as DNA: TGTGCCAGCAGCCTCACAGGGAAACGCAATCAGCCCCAGCATTTT. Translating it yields CASSLTGKRNQPQHF.

The CDR3 region has the DNA TGTGCCAGCAGCTTATTCAACTCCCGGCTTCTGAGGGACTATGGCTACACCTTC. It codes for CASSLFNSRLLRDYGYTF. The chain is built from TRBV7-9 and TRBJ1-2; no reliable D call. The CDR3 contains 18 residues. V lost 2 bases and J 3 bases, leaving 22 bases between the germline ends. Looked up from germline, CDR1 is SEHNR and CDR2 is FQNEAQ (reference sequence).

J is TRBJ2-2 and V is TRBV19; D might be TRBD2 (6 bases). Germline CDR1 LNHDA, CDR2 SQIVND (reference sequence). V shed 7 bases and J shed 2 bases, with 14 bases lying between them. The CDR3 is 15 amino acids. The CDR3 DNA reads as TGTGCCAGTATGCCCTCGGGACTTAACACCGGGGAGCTGTTTTTT. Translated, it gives CASMPSGLNTGELFF.

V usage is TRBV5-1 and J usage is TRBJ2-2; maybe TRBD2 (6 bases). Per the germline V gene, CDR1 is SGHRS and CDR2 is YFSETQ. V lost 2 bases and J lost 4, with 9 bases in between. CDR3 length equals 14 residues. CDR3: CASSLAGSTGELFF. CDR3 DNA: TGCGCCAGCAGCTTAGCCGGGAGCACCGGGGAGCTGTTTTTT.

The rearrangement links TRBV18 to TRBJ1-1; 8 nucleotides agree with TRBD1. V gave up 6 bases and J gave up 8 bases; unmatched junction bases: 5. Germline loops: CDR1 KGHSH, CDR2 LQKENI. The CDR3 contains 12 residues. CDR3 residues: CASSADREEAFF. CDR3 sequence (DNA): TGTGCCAGCTCGGCGGACAGGGAAGAAGCTTTCTTT.

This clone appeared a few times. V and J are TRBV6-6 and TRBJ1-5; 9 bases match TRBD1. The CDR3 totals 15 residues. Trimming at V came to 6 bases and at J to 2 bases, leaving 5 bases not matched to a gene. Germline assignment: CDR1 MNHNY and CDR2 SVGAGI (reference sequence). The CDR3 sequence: CASSGGTGRNQPQHF. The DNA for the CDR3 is TGTGCCAGCAGCGGGGGGACAGGGCGCAATCAGCCCCAGCATTTT.

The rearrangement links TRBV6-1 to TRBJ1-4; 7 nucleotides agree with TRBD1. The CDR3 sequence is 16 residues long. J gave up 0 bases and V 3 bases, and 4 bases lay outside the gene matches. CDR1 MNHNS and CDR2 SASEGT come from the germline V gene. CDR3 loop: CASSDVQGATNEKLFF. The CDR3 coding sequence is TGTGCCAGCAGTGATGTCCAGGGGGCAACTAATGAAAAACTGTTTTTT.

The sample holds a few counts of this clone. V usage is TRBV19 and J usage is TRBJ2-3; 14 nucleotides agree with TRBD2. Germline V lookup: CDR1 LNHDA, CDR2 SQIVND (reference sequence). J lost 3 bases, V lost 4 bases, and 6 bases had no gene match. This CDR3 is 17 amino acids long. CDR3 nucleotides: TGTGCCAGTAGTAGAATAGGGACTAGCGGGAGTACAGATACGCAGTATTTT. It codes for CASSRIGTSGSTDTQYF.

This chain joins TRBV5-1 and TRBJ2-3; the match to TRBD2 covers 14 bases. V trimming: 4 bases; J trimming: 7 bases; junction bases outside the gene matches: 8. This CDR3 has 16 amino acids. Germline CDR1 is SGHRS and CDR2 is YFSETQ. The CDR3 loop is CASSEGLAGGINTQYF. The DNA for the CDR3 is TGCGCCAGCAGCGAAGGACTAGCGGGAGGAATCAATACGCAGTATTTT.

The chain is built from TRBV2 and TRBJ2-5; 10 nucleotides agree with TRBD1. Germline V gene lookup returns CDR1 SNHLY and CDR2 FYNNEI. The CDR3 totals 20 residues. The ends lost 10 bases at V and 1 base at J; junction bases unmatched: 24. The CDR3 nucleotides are TGTGCCAACGGAGGAGGGAGACAGGGGGCTAGCGGGCTACGCCAAGAGACCCAGTACTTC. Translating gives CANGGGRQGASGLRQETQYF.

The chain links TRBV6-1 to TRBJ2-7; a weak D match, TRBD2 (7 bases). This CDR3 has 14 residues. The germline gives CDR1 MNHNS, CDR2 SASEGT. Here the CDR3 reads CANKGGETPYEQYF. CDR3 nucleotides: TGTGCGAATAAGGGGGGGGAGACTCCCTACGAGCAGTACTTC.

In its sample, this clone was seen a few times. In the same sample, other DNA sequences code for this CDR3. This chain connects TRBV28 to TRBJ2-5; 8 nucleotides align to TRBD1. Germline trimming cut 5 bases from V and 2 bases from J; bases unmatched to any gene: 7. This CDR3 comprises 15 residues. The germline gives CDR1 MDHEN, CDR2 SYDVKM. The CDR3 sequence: CASSGTGTYQETQYF. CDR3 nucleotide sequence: TGTGCCAGCAGTGGGACAGGAACGTATCAAGAGACCCAGTACTTC.

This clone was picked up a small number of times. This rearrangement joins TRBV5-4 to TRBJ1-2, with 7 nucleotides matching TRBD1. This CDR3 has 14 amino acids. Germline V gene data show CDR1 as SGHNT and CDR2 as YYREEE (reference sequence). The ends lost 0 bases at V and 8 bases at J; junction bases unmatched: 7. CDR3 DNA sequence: TGTGCCAGCAGCTTGGGACAGGGAAGAGGAGGCTACACCTTC. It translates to CASSLGQGRGGYTF.

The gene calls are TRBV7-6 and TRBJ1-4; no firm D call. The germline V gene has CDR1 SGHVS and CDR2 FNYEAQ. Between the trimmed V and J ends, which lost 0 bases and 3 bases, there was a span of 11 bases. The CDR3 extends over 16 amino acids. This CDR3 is CASSLAPTGSNEKLFF. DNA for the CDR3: TGTGCCAGCAGCTTAGCGCCGACTGGGTCTAATGAAAAACTGTTTTTT.

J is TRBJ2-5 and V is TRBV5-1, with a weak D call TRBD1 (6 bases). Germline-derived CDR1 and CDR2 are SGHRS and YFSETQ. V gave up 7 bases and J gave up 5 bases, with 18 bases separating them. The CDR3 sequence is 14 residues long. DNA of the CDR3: TGCGCCAGCCACGGACAGAGTATAGCGGAGACCCAGTACTTC. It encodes CASHGQSIAETQYF.

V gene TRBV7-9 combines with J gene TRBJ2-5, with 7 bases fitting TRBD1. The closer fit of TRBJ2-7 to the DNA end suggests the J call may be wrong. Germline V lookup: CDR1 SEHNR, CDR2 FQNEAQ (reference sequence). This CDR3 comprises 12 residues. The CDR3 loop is CASSGTAYEQYF. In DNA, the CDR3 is TGTGCCAGCAGCGGGACAGCCTACGAGCAGTACTTC.

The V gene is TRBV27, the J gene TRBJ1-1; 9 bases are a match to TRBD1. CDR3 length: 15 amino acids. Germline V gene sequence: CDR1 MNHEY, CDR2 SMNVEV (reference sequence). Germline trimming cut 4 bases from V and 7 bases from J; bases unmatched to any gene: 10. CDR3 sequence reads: CASSSPGTGKGEAFF. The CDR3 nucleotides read TGTGCCAGCAGTTCTCCGGGGACAGGGAAGGGTGAAGCTTTCTTT.

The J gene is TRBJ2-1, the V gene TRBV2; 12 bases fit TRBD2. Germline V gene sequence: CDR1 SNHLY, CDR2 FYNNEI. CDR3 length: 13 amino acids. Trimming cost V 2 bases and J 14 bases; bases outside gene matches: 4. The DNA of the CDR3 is TGTGCCAGCAGTGAATCGGCTAGCGGGAGGGAGTTCTTC. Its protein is CASSESASGREFF.

The CDR3 sequence is CASSRTTSGSHEQYF. The CDR3 nucleotides read TGTGCCAGCTCACGCACGACTAGCGGGAGCCACGAGCAGTACTTC. This chain connects TRBV18 to TRBJ2-7; TRBD2 matches at 12 bases. This CDR3 has 15 amino acids. The ends lost 4 bases at V and 5 bases at J; junction bases unmatched: 6. Germline loops: CDR1 KGHSH, CDR2 LQKENI.

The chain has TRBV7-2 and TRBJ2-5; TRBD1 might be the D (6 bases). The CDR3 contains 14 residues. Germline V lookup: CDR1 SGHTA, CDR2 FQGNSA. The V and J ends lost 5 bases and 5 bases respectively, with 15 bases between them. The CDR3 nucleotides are TGTGCCAGCAGCCGAAACAGGGTACGGGAGACCCAGTACTTC. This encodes CASSRNRVRETQYF.

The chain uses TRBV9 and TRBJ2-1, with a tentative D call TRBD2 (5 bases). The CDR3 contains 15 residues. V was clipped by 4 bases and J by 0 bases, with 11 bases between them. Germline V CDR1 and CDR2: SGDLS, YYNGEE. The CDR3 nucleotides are TGTGCCAGCAGCACCTCTGGGAGCTCCTACAATGAGCAGTTCTTC. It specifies CASSTSGSSYNEQFF.

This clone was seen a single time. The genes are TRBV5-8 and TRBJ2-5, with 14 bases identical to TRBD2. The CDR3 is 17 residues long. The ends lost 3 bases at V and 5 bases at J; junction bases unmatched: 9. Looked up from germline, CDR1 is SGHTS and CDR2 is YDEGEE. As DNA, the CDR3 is TGTGCCAGCAGCTCATCGGGACTAGCGGGAGTCTGGGAGACCCAGTACTTC. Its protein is CASSSSGLAGVWETQYF. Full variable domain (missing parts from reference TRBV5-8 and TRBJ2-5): EAGVTQSPTHLIKTRGQQATLRCSPISGHTSVYWYQQALGLGLQFLLWYDEGEERNRGNFPPRFSGRQFPNYSSELNVNALELEDSALYLCASSSSGLAGVWETQYFGPGTRLLVL.

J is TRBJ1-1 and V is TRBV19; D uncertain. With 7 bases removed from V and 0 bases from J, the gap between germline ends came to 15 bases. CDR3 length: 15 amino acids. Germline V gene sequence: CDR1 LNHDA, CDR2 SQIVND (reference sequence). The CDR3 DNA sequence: TGTGCCAGTACCGCACCGGGAAGTATGAACACTGAAGCTTTCTTT. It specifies CASTAPGSMNTEAFF.